These 12 T cell receptor beta chains share one sample of origin, sequenced in a study of blood T cell repertoires in COVID-19. The method was immunoSEQ multiplex PCR; TCRdb's version includes in-frame clones alone and lacks a portion of them. The sample holds fewer than 400,000 clones, roughly 85% seen once. The specimen was PBMCs or T cells enriched from blood (not recorded which). Receptors originate from a man in his thirties or forties who had recovered from COVID-19.

This clone was recorded only once. This sequence joins TRBV3-1 (or the pseudogene TRBV3-2) and TRBJ2-5; weak D call: TRBD2 (6 bases). Germline V lookup: CDR1 LGHDT, CDR2 YNNKEL (reference sequence). The germline V and J ends were trimmed by 1 base and 4 bases, with 19 bases remaining between them. This CDR3 has 17 amino acids. The CDR3 DNA sequence: TGTGCCAGCAGCCAAGGGGGCGGGGCCAGACCTCGAGAGACCCAGTACTTC. It yields the protein CASSQGGGARPRETQYF.

The chain joins TRBV6-2 or TRBV6-3 to TRBJ1-2, with TRBD1 matching over 12 bases. The CDR3 consists of 14 residues. CDR1 is MNHEY and CDR2 is SVGEGT in the germline V gene. With 6 bases clipped from V and 3 bases from J, the junction kept 2 bases outside the gene matches. CDR3 coding DNA: TGTGCCAGCAGCCGGGACAGGGGGCACTATGGCTACACCTTC. It is translated as CASSRDRGHYGYTF.

The CDR3 protein is CASSEDWGGNEQFF. DNA for the CDR3: TGTGCCAGCAGTGAAGACTGGGGGGGCAATGAGCAGTTCTTC. The genes are TRBV2 and TRBJ2-1; 7 bases line up with TRBD2. Germline V gene data show CDR1 as SNHLY and CDR2 as FYNNEI. The V segment lost 1 base and the J segment 6 bases; nucleotides outside the gene matches: 3. The CDR3 length is 14 residues.

This chain connects TRBV18 to TRBJ2-1; TRBD2 aligns across 8 bases. The V gene end was trimmed by 4 bases and the J gene end by 8 bases; junction bases not matched to a gene: 10. The germline CDR1 and CDR2 sequences are KGHSH and LQKENI. CDR3 length: 15 residues. For the CDR3, the DNA is TGTGCCAGCTCACGAACCCGGGGGGGCCTGGATGAGCAGTTCTTC. Protein: CASSRTRGGLDEQFF.

In this sample, this clone turned up a few times. The chain combines TRBV30 with TRBJ1-2; a possible D gene is TRBD1 (5 bases). The CDR3 contains 13 residues. Per the germline V gene, CDR1 is GTSNPN and CDR2 is SVGIG (reference sequence). V gave up 4 bases and J gave up 3 bases, with 12 bases separating them. As DNA, the CDR3 is TGTGCCTGGACTCAAGGGGCTTACTATGGCTACACCTTC. It codes for CAWTQGAYYGYTF.

The chain has TRBV6-2 or TRBV6-3 and TRBJ2-4, with TRBD2 as a possible D gene (5 bases). Trimming shortened V by 4 bases and J by 3 bases, and 13 bases separated the two germline ends. Germline lookup yields CDR1 MNHEY and CDR2 SVGEGT. The CDR3 contains 15 residues. The DNA for the CDR3 is TGTGCCAGCAGTTGGAACAAGAGGGACAAAAACATTCAGTACTTC. This translates into CASSWNKRDKNIQYF.

The CDR3 bases are TGTGCGTCCGCAGGTGGAAACACCATATATTTT. It translates to CASAGGNTIYF. The rearrangement uses TRBV7-8 and TRBJ1-3; D unclear. Per the germline V gene, CDR1 is SGHVS and CDR2 is FQNEAQ. The CDR3 has 11 amino acids.

This chain uses TRBV5-4 with TRBJ2-3, with D hard to call. The V gene lost 0 bases and the J gene lost 8 bases, with 7 bases spanning the gap. The CDR3 sequence is 12 residues long. Looked up from germline, CDR1 is SGHNT and CDR2 is YYREEE (reference sequence). DNA of the CDR3: TGTGCCAGCAGCTTGGATCAGGTTACGCAGTATTTT. Translation gives CASSLDQVTQYF. The full variable domain, with the rest looked up from reference TRBV5-4 and TRBJ2-3, is ETGVTQSPTHLIKTRGQQVTLRCSSQSGHNTVSWYQQALGQGPQFIFQYYREEENGRGNFPPRFSGLQFPNYSSELNVNALELDDSALYLCASSLDQVTQYFGPGTRLTVL.

V usage is TRBV6-5 and J usage is TRBJ1-5; D possibly corresponds to TRBD1 (6 bases). The V gene lost 6 bases and the J gene lost 5 bases, with 11 bases spanning the gap. There are 13 residues in the CDR3. Germline CDR1 and CDR2: MNHEY and SVGAGI. CDR3: CASRMDSDQPQHF. The CDR3, as DNA: TGTGCCAGCAGGATGGACAGTGATCAGCCCCAGCATTTT.

The V and J genes are TRBV14 and TRBJ2-3; 9 bases align to TRBD2. Germline V gene data show CDR1 as SGHDN and CDR2 as FVKESK. V shed 6 bases, J shed 4 bases, and the junction held 2 bases outside the gene matches. This CDR3 comprises 13 residues. Here the CDR3 DNA reads TGTGCCAGCAGTCTAGCGGGGCCAGATACGCAGTATTTT. This encodes CASSLAGPDTQYF.

This rearrangement joins TRBV5-6 to TRBJ1-2; tentatively, D is TRBD1 (5 bases). The V gene's germline CDR1 is SGHDT and CDR2 YYEEEE. V was trimmed by 2 bases and J by 6 bases, leaving 17 bases between them. The length of the CDR3 is 15 residues. CDR3 amino acids: CASSFAGLHWHGYTF. CDR3 DNA: TGTGCCAGCAGCTTCGCGGGACTCCACTGGCATGGCTACACCTTC. Combining the CDR3 with reference TRBV5-6 and TRBJ1-2 gives the whole variable domain DAGVTQSPTHLIKTRGQQVTLRCSPKSGHDTVSWYQQALGQGPQFIFQYYEEEERQRGNFPDRFSGHQFPNYSSELNVNALLLGDSALYLCASSFAGLHWHGYTFGSGTRLTVV.

This chain connects TRBV2 to TRBJ2-5; 8 bases align to TRBD2. This CDR3 comprises 15 residues. The J segment lost 4 bases and the V segment lost 4 bases, leaving 8 bases of the junction unmatched. Germline values: CDR1 SNHLY, CDR2 FYNNEI. The CDR3 sequence is CASSGDGGAGETQYF. CDR3 sequence (DNA): TGTGCCAGCAGTGGTGACGGGGGGGCAGGAGAGACCCAGTACTTC.